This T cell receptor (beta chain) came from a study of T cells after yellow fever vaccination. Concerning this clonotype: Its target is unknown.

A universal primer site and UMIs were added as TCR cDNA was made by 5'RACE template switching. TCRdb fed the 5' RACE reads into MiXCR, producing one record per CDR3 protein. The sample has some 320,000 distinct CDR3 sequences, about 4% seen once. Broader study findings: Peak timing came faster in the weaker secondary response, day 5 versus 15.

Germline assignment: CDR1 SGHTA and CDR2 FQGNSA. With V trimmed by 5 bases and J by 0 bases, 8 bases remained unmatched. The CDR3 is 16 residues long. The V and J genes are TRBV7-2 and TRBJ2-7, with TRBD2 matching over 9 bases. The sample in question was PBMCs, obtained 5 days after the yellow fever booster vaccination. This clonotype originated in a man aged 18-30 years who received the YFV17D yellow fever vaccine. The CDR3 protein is CASSRPAGGPSYEQYF. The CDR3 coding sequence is TGTGCCAGCAGCCGTCCCGCGGGGGGGCCCTCCTACGAGCAGTACTTC. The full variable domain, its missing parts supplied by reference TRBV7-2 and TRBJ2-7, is GAGVSQSPSNKVTEKGKDVELRCDPISGHTALYWYRQSLGQGLEFLIYFQGNSAPDKSGLPSDRFSAERTGGSVSTLTIQRTQQEDSAVYLCASSRPAGGPSYEQYFGPGTRLTVT.